This TCR beta chain emerged from a study of CD8+ T cells in alopecia areata. On the study more broadly: Tofacitinib therapy took 6 to 18 months; 6 months off drug came after.

Worth noting for this clone: Its antigen is still unknown.

Noted treatment: oral pan-JAK inhibitor, 5-10 mg twice daily. Isolation of CD4+ and CD8+ T cells from PBMCs was achieved by sorting. Trimming pared 1 base from V and 5 bases from J, leaving 17 bases between. CDR3 length: 16 residues. Per germline, CDR1 LGHNA and CDR2 YNFKEQ. Study outcomes and limitations: For lesional scalp, especially alopecia totalis/universalis, clonality was higher than in normal scalp.

Reverse transcription of extracted RNA yielded cDNA, which provided the sequencing template. Produced via immunoSEQ multiplex PCR; TCRdb's table is partial and in-frame only. The sample carries 100,000 to 130,000 clones, 80% to 85% recorded once. The starting material was CD8+ T cells sorted from blood, obtained at week 24, from a patient treated with tofacitinib. V gene TRBV4-2 combines with J gene TRBJ2-5; D might be TRBD1 or TRBD2, each matching 5 bases. The TCR was taken from a human donor with alopecia areata. As DNA, the CDR3 is TGTGCCAGCAGCCAAGTTGGTTGGGCAGGGACCGAGACCCAGTACTTC. Translation: CASSQVGWAGTETQYF.